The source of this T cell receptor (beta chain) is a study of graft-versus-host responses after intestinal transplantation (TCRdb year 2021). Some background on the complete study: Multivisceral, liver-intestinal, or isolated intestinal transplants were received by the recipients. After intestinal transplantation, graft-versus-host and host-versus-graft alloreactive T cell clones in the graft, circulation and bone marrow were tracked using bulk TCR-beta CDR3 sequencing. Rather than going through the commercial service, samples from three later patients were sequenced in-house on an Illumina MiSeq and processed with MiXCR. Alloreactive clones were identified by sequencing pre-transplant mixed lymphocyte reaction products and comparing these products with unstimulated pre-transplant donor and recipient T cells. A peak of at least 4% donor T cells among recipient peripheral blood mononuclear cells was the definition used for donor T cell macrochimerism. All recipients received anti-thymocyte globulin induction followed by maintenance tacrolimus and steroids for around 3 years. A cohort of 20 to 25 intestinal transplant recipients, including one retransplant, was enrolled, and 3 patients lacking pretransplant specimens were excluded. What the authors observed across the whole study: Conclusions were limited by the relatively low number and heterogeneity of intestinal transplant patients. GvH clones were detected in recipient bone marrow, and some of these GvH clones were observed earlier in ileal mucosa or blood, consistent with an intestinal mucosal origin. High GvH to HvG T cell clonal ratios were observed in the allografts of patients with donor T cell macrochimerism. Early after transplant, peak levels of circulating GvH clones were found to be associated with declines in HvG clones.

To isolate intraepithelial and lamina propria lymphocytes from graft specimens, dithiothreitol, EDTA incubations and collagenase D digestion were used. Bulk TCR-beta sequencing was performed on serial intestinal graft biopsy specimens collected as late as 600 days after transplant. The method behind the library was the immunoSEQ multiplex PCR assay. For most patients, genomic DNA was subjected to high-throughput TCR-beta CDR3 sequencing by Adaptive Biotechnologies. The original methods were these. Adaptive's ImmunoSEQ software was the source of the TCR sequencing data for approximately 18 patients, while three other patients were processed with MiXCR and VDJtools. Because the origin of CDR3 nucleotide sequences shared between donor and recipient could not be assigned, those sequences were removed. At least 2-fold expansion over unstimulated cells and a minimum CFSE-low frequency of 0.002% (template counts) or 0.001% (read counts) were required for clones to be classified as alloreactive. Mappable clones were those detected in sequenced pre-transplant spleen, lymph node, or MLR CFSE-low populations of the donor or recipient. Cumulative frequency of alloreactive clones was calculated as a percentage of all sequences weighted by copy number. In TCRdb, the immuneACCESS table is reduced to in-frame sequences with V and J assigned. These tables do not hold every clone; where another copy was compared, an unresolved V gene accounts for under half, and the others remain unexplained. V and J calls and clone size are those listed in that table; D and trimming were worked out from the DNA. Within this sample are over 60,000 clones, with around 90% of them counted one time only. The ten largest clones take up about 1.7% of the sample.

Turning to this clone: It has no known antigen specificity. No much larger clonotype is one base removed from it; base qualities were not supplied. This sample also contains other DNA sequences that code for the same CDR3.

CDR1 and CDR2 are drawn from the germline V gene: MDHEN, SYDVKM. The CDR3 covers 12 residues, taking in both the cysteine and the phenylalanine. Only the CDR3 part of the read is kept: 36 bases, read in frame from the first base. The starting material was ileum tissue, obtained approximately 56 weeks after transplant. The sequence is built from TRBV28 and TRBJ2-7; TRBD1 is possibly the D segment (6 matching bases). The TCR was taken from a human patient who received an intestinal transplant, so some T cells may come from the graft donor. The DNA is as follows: TGTGCTACCACCCTGGGGGCCAACGAGCAGTACTTC. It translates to CATTLGANEQYF.